These T cell receptor beta chains were read from a single sample in a study of T cells after yellow fever vaccination. TCRdb itself ran the 5' RACE reads through MiXCR, one entry per CDR3 protein. The table lists 14,000 or so distinct CDR3 sequences, 6% to 8% of them singletons. Sample: PBMCs, either bulk or a sorted T-cell subset (CD4+, CD8+, memory, or dextramer-sorted; not recorded which), taken on the day of the yellow fever booster vaccination. These receptors were obtained from a man younger than 35 who received the YFV17D yellow fever vaccine. Each CDR3 is given with its conserved first and last residue. The D gene is left open where the match is weak. Clone size appears in some rows only: once, few, many, or a class for an expanded clone.

V gene	D gene	J gene	clone size	CDR3 protein	CDR3 DNA
TRBV18	NA	TRBJ1-1	many	CASSPSTQGMNTEAFF	TGTGCCAGCTCACCCTCCACTCAGGGTATGAACACTGAAGCTTTCTTT
TRBV7-3	TRBD1	TRBJ2-3	many	CASSQDRGRADTQYF	TGTGCCAGCAGCCAAGACAGGGGTCGGGCAGATACGCAGTATTTT
TRBV4-1	NA	TRBJ2-5	medium-sized	CASSQAGAGGGETQYF	TGCGCCAGCAGCCAAGCTGGAGCAGGGGGGGGGGAGACCCAGTACTTC
TRBV20-1	NA	TRBJ1-5	many	CSATKGQLRNQPQHF	TGCAGTGCTACAAAAGGACAACTGCGGAACCAGCCCCAGCATTTT
TRBV18	NA	TRBJ2-4	many	CASSPPDGIQYF	TGTGCCAGCTCACCACCGGACGGAATTCAGTACTTC
TRBV4-3	NA	TRBJ1-4	many	CASSPGWQGGEKLFF	TGCGCCAGCAGCCCCGGGTGGCAGGGTGGCGAAAAACTGTTTTTT
TRBV27	TRBD2	TRBJ2-5	many	CASSPQGLAGGYVKTQYF	TGTGCCAGCAGCCCGCAGGGACTAGCGGGGGGGTATGTTAAGACCCAGTACTTC
TRBV6-4	TRBD2	TRBJ2-1	many	CASSFSGGPYNEQFF	TGTGCCAGCAGTTTTAGCGGGGGGCCCTACAATGAGCAGTTCTTC
TRBV3-1	NA	TRBJ1-1	many	CASSQGLERMNTEAFF	TGTGCCAGCAGCCAAGGTTTGGAGCGAATGAACACTGAAGCTTTCTTT
TRBV27	TRBD1	TRBJ1-2	many	CASKPGGAFGYTF	TGTGCCAGCAAACCAGGGGGTGCTTTTGGCTACACCTTC
TRBV7-2	NA	TRBJ1-2	many	CASSFPGSYGYTF	TGTGCCAGCAGCTTCCCGGGAAGCTATGGCTACACCTTC
TRBV7-9	TRBD1	TRBJ1-1	many	CASSLRKGARNTEAFF	TGTGCCAGCAGCCTCCGTAAGGGGGCCAGGAACACTGAAGCTTTCTTT
TRBV24-1	NA	TRBJ1-1	many	CATSGKEWCTEAFF	TGTGCCACCAGTGGCAAGGAATGGTGCACTGAAGCTTTCTTT
TRBV7-2	NA	TRBJ2-2	many	CASSFGGETGELFF	TGTGCCAGCAGCTTCGGGGGCGAGACCGGGGAGCTGTTTTTT
TRBV11-2	TRBD2	TRBJ2-1	many	CASSPGTSGTNYNEQFF	TGTGCCAGCAGCCCGGGGACTAGCGGGACCAACTACAATGAGCAGTTCTTC
TRBV29-1	NA	TRBJ2-5	NA	CSVEDLLGGWGTQYF	TGCAGCGTTGAAGATCTTCTGGGCGGATGGGGGACCCAGTACTTC
TRBV7-2	NA	TRBJ1-6	many	CASSLDRVRNSPLHF	TGTGCCAGCAGCTTAGACAGGGTCCGTAATTCACCCCTCCACTTT
TRBV4-2	NA	TRBJ2-3	many	CASSQVTPGDTQYF	TGTGCCAGCAGCCAAGTAACCCCCGGAGATACGCAGTATTTT
TRBV7-2	NA	TRBJ1-2	many	CASSLAGGGSGYTF	TGTGCCAGCAGCTTAGCCGGCGGGGGGAGTGGCTACACCTTC
TRBV6-1	NA	TRBJ1-1	many	CASSDGQGMNTEAFF	TGTGCCAGCAGTGACGGCCAGGGCATGAACACTGAAGCTTTCTTT
TRBV7-3	TRBD2	TRBJ2-1	medium-sized	CASSSLAGGPAEQFF	TGTGCCAGCAGCTCTTTAGCGGGGGGGCCCGCTGAGCAGTTCTTC
TRBV7-8	NA	TRBJ2-3	NA	CASSLKRVLTDTQYF	TGTGCCAGCAGCTTAAAACGGGTTCTCACAGATACGCAGTATTTT
TRBV7-9	NA	TRBJ2-6	many	CASSSQGGGANVLTF	TGTGCCAGCAGCTCCCAGGGGGGAGGGGCCAACGTCCTGACTTTC
TRBV12-3/TRBV12-4	TRBD1	TRBJ2-7	many	CASSPGQGYEQYF	TGTGCCAGCTCCCCCGGACAGGGCTACGAGCAGTACTTC
TRBV6-2/TRBV6-3	TRBD1	TRBJ1-1	many	CASSYSSFGQGKFEAFF	TGTGCCAGCAGTTACTCGTCTTTCGGACAGGGGAAATTTGAAGCTTTCTTT
TRBV5-1	NA	TRBJ2-5	many	CASSLEQETQYF	TGCGCCAGCAGCTTGGAACAAGAGACCCAGTACTTC
TRBV5-1	NA	TRBJ2-2	many	CASLGVTGNTGELFF	TGCGCCAGCCTGGGGGTTACAGGGAACACCGGGGAGCTGTTTTTT
TRBV20-1	NA	TRBJ2-3	medium-sized	CSARGQGPTDTQYF	TGCAGTGCTAGAGGGCAGGGCCCCACAGATACGCAGTATTTT
TRBV11-2	NA	TRBJ2-2	many	CASSSTGVATGELFF	TGTGCCAGCAGCTCGACAGGCGTCGCGACCGGGGAGCTGTTTTTT
TRBV20-1	NA	TRBJ2-3	many	CSAPDGSSGTDTQYF	TGCAGTGCCCCCGATGGGTCGTCTGGCACAGATACGCAGTATTTT
TRBV6-5	NA	TRBJ1-1	medium-sized	CASSYMSLGTEAFF	TGTGCCAGCAGTTACATGAGCCTCGGGACTGAAGCTTTCTTT
TRBV7-2	NA	TRBJ1-5	many	CASSTGGGYSNQPQHF	TGTGCCAGCAGCACCGGAGGGGGTTATAGCAATCAGCCCCAGCATTTT
TRBV5-4	NA	TRBJ2-2	many	CASSRQYTGELFF	TGTGCCAGCAGCCGACAGTACACCGGGGAGCTGTTTTTT
TRBV20-1	NA	TRBJ2-7	many	CSASPGVEQYF	TGCAGTGCCAGCCCGGGGGTCGAGCAGTACTTC
TRBV7-2	NA	TRBJ1-5	many	CASSSQGRGNQPQHF	TGTGCCAGCAGTTCCCAGGGGAGAGGCAATCAGCCCCAGCATTTT
TRBV5-6	TRBD2	TRBJ2-3	many	CASSLDALRGDTQYF	TGTGCCAGCAGCTTGGACGCCCTGCGGGGGGATACGCAGTATTTT
TRBV6-1	TRBD1	TRBJ2-6	many	CASSPGTGISGANVLTF	TGTGCCAGCAGCCCCGGGACAGGGATCTCTGGGGCCAACGTCCTGACTTTC
TRBV7-2	TRBD2	TRBJ2-1	many	CASSLQLAGGDEQFF	TGTGCCAGCAGCTTACAACTAGCGGGGGGGGATGAGCAGTTCTTC
TRBV5-1	NA	TRBJ2-3	many	CASSPTGRGTSTDTQYF	TGCGCCAGCAGCCCTACAGGGCGGGGGACTAGCACAGATACGCAGTATTTT
TRBV7-3	NA	TRBJ1-6	many	CASSPGLSQNSPLHF	TGTGCCAGCAGTCCTGGGCTATCCCAGAATTCACCCCTCCACTTT
TRBV5-1	TRBD2	TRBJ2-1	many	CASSLGLAASYNEQFF	TGCGCCAGCAGCCTGGGACTAGCGGCCAGCTACAATGAGCAGTTCTTC
TRBV6-2/TRBV6-3	NA	TRBJ2-1	NA	CASNGENHYNEQFF	TGTGCCAGCAACGGCGAAAATCACTACAATGAGCAGTTCTTC
TRBV19	NA	TRBJ2-1	many	CASREAHISYNEQFF	TGTGCCAGTAGAGAGGCTCATATCTCCTACAATGAGCAGTTCTTC
TRBV20-1	NA	TRBJ2-5	many	CSAQRRLASIGQYF	TGCAGTGCCCAGAGGCGGTTGGCCTCTATTGGCCAGTACTTC